One and the same sample provided the 13 T cell receptor beta chains below, sequenced in a study of OX40 agonist ivuxolimab in advanced cancers. Clones were sequenced by immunoSEQ multiplex PCR, and TCRdb holds only the in-frame ones, with some missing. This table holds about 75,000 clones, about nine tenths found once. This sample comprised CD4+ or CD8+ T cells sorted from blood, obtained in a trial of the OX40 agonist ivuxolimab. These receptors came from an adult with an advanced solid tumor such as melanoma, head and neck, liver or kidney cancer.

The chain has TRBV28 and TRBJ1-2; D gene unclear. Germline CDR1 and CDR2: MDHEN and SYDVKM. V lost 4 bases and J lost 4, with 10 bases in between. The CDR3 runs to 13 residues. CDR3 amino acids: CASSSGSSYGYTF. The CDR3 DNA reads as TGTGCCAGCAGTTCTGGAAGCTCCTATGGCTACACCTTC.

In this sample, this clone turned up a few times. CDR3 amino acids: CASSYGGRYEQYF. CDR3 nucleotide sequence: TGTGCCAGCAGTTATGGCGGACGCTACGAGCAGTACTTC. The chain has TRBV6-5 and TRBJ2-7; D gene uncertain. CDR1 is MNHEY and CDR2 is SVGAGI in the germline V gene. The V end lost 3 bases, the J end lost 3 bases, and 9 bases lay between the germline ends. The CDR3 runs to 13 residues.

The chain is built from TRBV2 and TRBJ2-7, with D uncertain. Germline lookup yields CDR1 SNHLY and CDR2 FYNNEI. This CDR3 has 15 residues. Trimming left V 6 bases short and J 0 bases short, with 15 bases between. This chain's CDR3 is CASRFGSQSSYEQYF. The CDR3 nucleotides are TGTGCCAGCAGATTTGGCTCCCAAAGCTCCTACGAGCAGTACTTC. Looking up the rest from reference TRBV2 and TRBJ2-7 gives the full variable domain: EPEVTQTPSHQVTQMGQEVILRCVPISNHLYFYWYRQILGQKVEFLVSFYNNEISEKSEIFDDQFSVERPDGSNFTLKIRSTKLEDSAMYFCASRFGSQSSYEQYFGPGTRLTVT.

The chain has TRBV5-6 and TRBJ2-3; TRBD2 aligns across 15 bases. V shed 4 bases, J shed 1 base, and the junction held 1 base outside the gene matches. The CDR3 is 16 amino acids. Germline V gives CDR1 SGHDT, CDR2 YYEEEE. CDR3 region: CASSRTSGGGTDTQYF. Written as DNA, the CDR3 is TGTGCCAGCAGCAGGACTAGCGGGGGGGGCACAGATACGCAGTATTTT.

Concerning this clone: At the DNA level, this CDR3 is encoded by other sequences in the same sample as well. The chain uses TRBV5-1 and TRBJ2-2; the D gene is possibly TRBD2 (6 bases). This CDR3 contains 16 residues. Germline V CDR1 and CDR2: SGHRS, YFSETQ. Trimming removed 4 bases from V and 0 bases from J, with 13 bases in between. CDR3 sequence: CASSPGDRTNTGELFF. In DNA form, the CDR3 reads TGCGCCAGCAGCCCGGGGGACCGAACGAACACCGGGGAGCTGTTTTTT.

The rearrangement links TRBV4-1 to TRBJ1-5, with TRBD1 identical over 11 bases. This CDR3 has 16 residues. Germline V CDR1 and CDR2: MGHRA, YSYEKL. With V trimmed by 2 bases and J by 4 bases, 4 bases remained unmatched. DNA for the CDR3: TGCGCCAGCAGCCAAACCGGGACAGGGGGTAATCAGCCCCAGCATTTT. Translated, it gives CASSQTGTGGNQPQHF.

In its sample, this clone was seen a few times. This chain uses TRBV2 with TRBJ2-3; 10 bases align to TRBD2. After removal of 5 bases from V and 2 bases from J, the junction contained 13 bases not matched to a gene. CDR1 SNHLY and CDR2 FYNNEI come from the germline V gene. The CDR3 extends over 18 amino acids. In DNA, the CDR3 is TGTGCCAGCAGTCCCAGGGCAAGCGGGGGGGCCTACACAGATACGCAGTATTTT. Translating gives CASSPRASGGAYTDTQYF.

The chain carries TRBV5-1 and TRBJ2-1; the D gene is possibly TRBD1 (6 bases). Germline V gives CDR1 SGHRS, CDR2 YFSETQ. This CDR3 has 18 amino acids. V was trimmed by 3 bases and J by 5 bases, leaving 24 bases between them. CDR3: CASSSRSGVSLANNEQFF. In DNA, the CDR3 is TGCGCCAGCAGCTCGCGATCAGGGGTATCCCTGGCCAACAATGAGCAGTTCTTC.

The rearrangement joins TRBV18 to TRBJ2-2; 7 nucleotides agree with TRBD1. Trimming cost V 0 bases and J 4 bases; bases outside gene matches: 5. CDR1 and CDR2 from the germline V gene are KGHSH and LQKENI. CDR3 length: 16 residues. The DNA for the CDR3 is TGTGCCAGCTCACCACCTAACAGGGGTAGCACCGGGGAGCTGTTTTTT. This encodes CASSPPNRGSTGELFF.

The V call is TRBV7-3, the J call TRBJ2-1; D might be TRBD1 (6 bases). The CDR3 covers 15 residues. The V gene's germline CDR1 is SGHTA and CDR2 FQGTGA. Deletions cut 5 bases from V and 0 bases from J, with 11 bases between. Here the CDR3 DNA reads TGTGCCAGCAGCCCCGACAGGAGCTCCTACAATGAGCAGTTCTTC. It is translated as CASSPDRSSYNEQFF.

This sequence joins TRBV4-2 and TRBJ2-5, with D maybe TRBD2 (5 bases). The CDR3 sequence is 14 residues long. Trimming left V 1 base short and J 2 bases short, with 8 bases between. Germline assignment: CDR1 LGHNA and CDR2 YNFKEQ. The CDR3, as DNA: TGTGCCAGCAGCCAAGGGACTTCTCAAGAGACCCAGTACTTC. Protein: CASSQGTSQETQYF.

CDR3 DNA sequence: TGTGCTAGTGCCCGGGATGGTGGACAGCCCCAGCATTTT. Amino acid sequence: CASARDGGQPQHF. This chain uses TRBV12-5 with TRBJ1-5; D gene ambiguous. V was cut by 7 bases and J by 7 bases, with 14 bases left in between. CDR1 and CDR2 from the germline V gene are LGHNT and FRNRAP. This CDR3 is 13 amino acids long.

The J gene is TRBJ2-7, the V gene TRBV18, with D tentatively TRBD2 (6 bases). Germline lookup yields CDR1 KGHSH and CDR2 LQKENI. This CDR3 region has 14 residues. Trimming pared 3 bases from V and 0 bases from J, leaving 9 bases between. CDR3 in DNA: TGTGCCAGCTCACCGGGGGACTTCTCCTACGAGCAGTACTTC. Translated: CASSPGDFSYEQYF.